This record covers a single T cell receptor (beta chain). These data are taken from a study of blood T cell repertoires in COVID-19. In the original processing: The assay estimated nucleated cells by amplifying reference gene primers. Sequencing used immunoSEQ multiplex PCR; TCRdb keeps in-frame clones, though not all of them. D and trimming come from the DNA, and the V and J calls and clone size come from that table. The sample lists about 190,000 clones, roughly 84% seen once, with 10% to 13% in the top ten. The length of the CDR3 is 13 residues. The V end was cut by 5 bases, the J end by 6 bases, with 13 bases between.

The sequencing input was peripheral blood. This TCR derives from a woman older than 75 with active or convalescent COVID-19. The rearrangement joins TRBV12-3 or TRBV12-4 to TRBJ1-2; D possibly corresponds to TRBD1 (6 bases). The CDR3 DNA follows: TGTGCCAGCAGTCAACAGGGCCCCCATGGCTACACCTTC. Translating gives CASSQQGPHGYTF.